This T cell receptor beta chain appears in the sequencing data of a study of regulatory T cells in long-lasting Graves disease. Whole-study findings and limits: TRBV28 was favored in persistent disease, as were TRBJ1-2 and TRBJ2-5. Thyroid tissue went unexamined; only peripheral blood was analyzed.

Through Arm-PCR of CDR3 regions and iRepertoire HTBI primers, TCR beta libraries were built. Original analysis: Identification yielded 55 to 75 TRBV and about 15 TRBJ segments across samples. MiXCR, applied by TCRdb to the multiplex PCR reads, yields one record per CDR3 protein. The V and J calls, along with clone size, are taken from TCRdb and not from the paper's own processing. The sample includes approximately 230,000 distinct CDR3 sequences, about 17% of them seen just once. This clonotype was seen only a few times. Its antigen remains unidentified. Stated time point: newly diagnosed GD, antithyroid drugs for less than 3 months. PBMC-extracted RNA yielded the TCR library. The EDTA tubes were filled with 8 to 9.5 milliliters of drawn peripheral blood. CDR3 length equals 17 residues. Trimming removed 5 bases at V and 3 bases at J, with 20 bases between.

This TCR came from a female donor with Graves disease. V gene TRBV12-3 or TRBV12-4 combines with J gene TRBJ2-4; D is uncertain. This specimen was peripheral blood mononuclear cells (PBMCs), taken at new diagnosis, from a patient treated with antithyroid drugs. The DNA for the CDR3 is TGTGCCAGCAGTGCCGCGAAGACCCCGGTGGGCAAAAACATTCAGTACTTC. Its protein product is CASSAAKTPVGKNIQYF.